This passage covers 20 T cell receptor beta chains from one sample sequenced in a study of cytomegalovirus exposure and HLA in healthy donors (dated by TCRdb to about 2017). Library generation was performed with the immunoSEQ multiplex PCR assay. A mixture of 60 forward primers for TCR Vbeta segments and 13 reverse primers for TCR Jbeta segments was used in the multiplex PCR. This is the immuneACCESS table as TCRdb keeps it, with only in-frame sequences that have V and J called. A part of the clones is gone; compared with another copy, unresolved V genes explain less than half, and the rest is unexplained. The sample table shows approximately 150,000 clones, and 84% are seen once. The ten biggest clones cover 4.8% of the sample. Specimen: PBMCs. The receptors derive from a girl aged 5-17 years in good health and CMV-seropositive.

The chain employs TRBV9 and TRBJ2-5; D may be TRBD2 (6 bases). V lost 3 bases, J lost 5 bases, and 11 bases lay in between. Germline CDR1 SGDLS, CDR2 YYNGEE. The length of the CDR3 is 13 residues. CDR3 nucleotide sequence: TGTGCCAGCAGCGATTCCGGAGGGGAGACCCAGTACTTC. Translation: CASSDSGGETQYF.

The V gene is TRBV18, the J gene TRBJ1-3; D is ambiguous. The CDR3 extends over 14 amino acids. V gave up 3 bases and J gave up 1 base, with 7 bases separating them. The germline V gene encodes CDR1 KGHSH and CDR2 LQKENI. CDR3 sequence reads: CASSPLESGNTIYF. Written as DNA, the CDR3 is TGTGCCAGCTCACCGTTAGAGTCTGGAAACACCATATATTTT.

V is TRBV2 and J is TRBJ2-1; tentatively, D is TRBD1 (6 bases). Germline assignment: CDR1 SNHLY and CDR2 FYNNEI. The V end lost 4 bases, the J end lost 4 bases, and 8 bases lay between the germline ends. The CDR3 runs to 13 residues. This chain's CDR3 is CASSGDRYNEQFF. The CDR3 DNA reads as TGTGCCAGCAGTGGCGACAGGTACAATGAGCAGTTCTTC.

This chain connects TRBV4-2 to TRBJ2-7; a possible D gene is TRBD1 (5 bases). Germline values: CDR1 LGHNA, CDR2 YNFKEQ. V was pared by 1 base and J by 0 bases, with 13 bases between. This CDR3 contains 16 residues. The DNA for the CDR3 is TGTGCCAGCAGCCAAGGGACAACTAAGAGCTCCTACGAGCAGTACTTC. Its protein is CASSQGTTKSSYEQYF.

This clone was counted a few times. The chain recombines TRBV19 with TRBJ2-1, with D perhaps TRBD2 (7 bases). The CDR3 contains 15 residues. The V gene's germline CDR1 is LNHDA and CDR2 SQIVND (reference sequence). With 7 bases removed from V and 6 bases from J, the gap between germline ends came to 19 bases. The chain's CDR3 is CASNLRGPPANEQFF. The CDR3 nucleotides are TGTGCCAGTAACCTGCGGGGGCCACCTGCCAATGAGCAGTTCTTC.

DNA of the CDR3: TGTGCCAGCAGCGCGGGACAAAATCAGCCCCAGCATTTT. This translates into CASSAGQNQPQHF. This rearrangement joins TRBV9 to TRBJ1-5; a possible D gene is TRBD1 (6 bases). CDR1 and CDR2 from the germline V gene are SGDLS and YYNGEE. CDR3 length: 13 amino acids. Trimming pared 3 bases from V and 4 bases from J, leaving 8 bases between.

This chain connects TRBV12-5 to TRBJ2-5; D call uncertain. Germline CDR1 reads LGHNT; CDR2 reads FRNRAP. The CDR3 is 15 amino acids. V was pared by 0 bases and J by 0 bases, with 8 bases between. The CDR3 here is CASGLVLWYQETQYF. CDR3 DNA: TGTGCTAGTGGTTTGGTACTTTGGTACCAAGAGACCCAGTACTTC.

The rearrangement uses TRBV4-1 and TRBJ2-7; 11 nucleotides match TRBD1. This CDR3 spans 16 amino acids. The junction had 11 bases not matched to a gene; V was cut back by 4 bases and J by 6 bases. Germline V CDR1 and CDR2: MGHRA, YSYEKL. DNA of the CDR3: TGCGCCAGCAGCCTTAAGCCACCGGGACAGGGGGGCGAGCAGTACTTC. Translated, it gives CASSLKPPGQGGEQYF.

The DNA for the CDR3 is TGTGCCAGCAGCTTAGGGACAGGGGGGGAAGCTTTCTTT. Translating it yields CASSLGTGGEAFF. J is TRBJ1-1 and V is TRBV5-6; TRBD1 aligns across 11 bases. Germline CDR1 and CDR2: SGHDT and YYEEEE. The CDR3 covers 13 residues. The junction had 2 bases not matched to a gene; V was cut back by 2 bases and J by 8 bases. Looking up the rest from reference TRBV5-6 and TRBJ1-1 gives the full variable domain: DAGVTQSPTHLIKTRGQQVTLRCSPKSGHDTVSWYQQALGQGPQFIFQYYEEEERQRGNFPDRFSGHQFPNYSSELNVNALLLGDSALYLCASSLGTGGEAFFGQGTRLTVV.

This chain joins TRBV9 and TRBJ2-3, with a possible D match to TRBD2 (5 bases). The CDR3 length is 15 residues. CDR1 and CDR2 (germline): SGDLS, YYNGEE. Between the trimmed V and J ends, which lost 0 bases and 1 base, there was a span of 9 bases. CDR3 nucleotide sequence: TGTGCCAGCAGCGTAGGAGGGATTCGCACAGATACGCAGTATTTT. As protein: CASSVGGIRTDTQYF.

The gene calls are TRBV18 and TRBJ1-4, with a weak D call TRBD1 (5 bases). With 5 bases removed from V and 4 bases from J, the gap between germline ends came to 17 bases. The CDR3 contains 16 residues. CDR1 and CDR2 (germline): KGHSH, LQKENI. The CDR3: CASSSSAGRVNEKLFF. The CDR3 DNA sequence: TGTGCCAGCTCATCCTCTGCGGGGCGGGTTAATGAAAAACTGTTTTTT.

The chain links TRBV27 to TRBJ2-1; TRBD2 is a possible D gene (5 bases). CDR3 length: 16 amino acids. V was cut by 2 bases and J by 4 bases, with 15 bases left in between. Germline V CDR1 and CDR2: MNHEY, SMNVEV (reference sequence). The CDR3 loop reads CASSLSQDFAYNEQFF. The CDR3, as DNA: TGTGCCAGCAGTTTAAGTCAGGACTTCGCTTACAATGAGCAGTTCTTC.

This rearrangement joins TRBV19 to TRBJ1-3, with D unclear. CDR1 and CDR2 from the germline V gene are LNHDA and SQIVND (reference sequence). The CDR3 has 14 amino acids. V was pared by 2 bases and J by 2 bases, with 7 bases between. The chain's CDR3 is CASSILLAGNTIYF. The CDR3 DNA is TGTGCCAGTAGTATACTGTTAGCTGGAAACACCATATATTTT.

The J gene is TRBJ2-7, the V gene TRBV9, with D tentatively TRBD1 (6 bases). The CDR3 runs to 14 residues. CDR1 and CDR2 from the germline V gene are SGDLS and YYNGEE. Trimming pared 4 bases from V and 5 bases from J, leaving 16 bases between. The DNA for the CDR3 is TGTGCCAGCAGCCCCGGACAGTCCAACCACGAGCAGTACTTC. This codes for CASSPGQSNHEQYF.

The V call is TRBV6-1, the J call TRBJ1-1; D gene uncertain. The CDR3 contains 15 residues. Germline loops: CDR1 MNHNS, CDR2 SASEGT. V lost 4 bases, J lost 11 bases, and 23 bases lay in between. This chain's CDR3 is CASSGRQVLIMQAFF. For the CDR3, the DNA is TGTGCCAGCAGTGGCCGGCAGGTCCTCATTATGCAGGCTTTCTTT.

The chain employs TRBV11-2 and TRBJ2-2; weak D call: TRBD1 (6 bases). The V end lost 2 bases, the J end lost 7 bases, and 11 bases lay between the germline ends. The CDR3 runs to 14 residues. Germline-derived CDR1 and CDR2 are SGHAT and FQNNGV. CDR3 in amino acids: CASSLQGSVGELFF. In DNA, the CDR3 is TGTGCCAGCAGCTTACAGGGGTCCGTCGGGGAGCTGTTTTTT.

The V and J genes are TRBV5-1 and TRBJ1-1, with D unclear. Per germline, CDR1 SGHRS and CDR2 YFSETQ. The ends were cut back, 2 bases at V and 1 base at J, with 9 bases in the middle. The CDR3 totals 14 residues. In DNA, the CDR3 is TGCGCCAGCAGCTTAGGAGACGCGAACACTGAAGCTTTCTTT. Translated, it gives CASSLGDANTEAFF.

The gene calls are TRBV6-4 and TRBJ2-1; 9 bases match TRBD1. V lost 4 bases and J lost 6; bases outside the gene matches: 7. CDR3 length equals 15 residues. In germline, CDR1 is MRHNA, CDR2 SNTAGT. The CDR3 nucleotides are TGTGCCAGCAGTGCCGAACAGGGGGCGCCCAATGAGCAGTTCTTC. As protein: CASSAEQGAPNEQFF.

The chain joins TRBV5-4 to TRBJ1-2, with 8 bases fitting TRBD1. The length of the CDR3 is 15 residues. The germline V gene has CDR1 SGHNT and CDR2 YYREEE (reference sequence). V was pared by 5 bases and J by 9 bases, with 15 bases of the junction left unmatched. The CDR3 here is CASRMTGVIVGSYTF. The CDR3 DNA is TGTGCCAGCAGGATGACAGGGGTTATCGTCGGAAGCTACACCTTC.

V is TRBV6-5 and J is TRBJ2-7, with a weak D call TRBD1 (6 bases). The germline V gene encodes CDR1 MNHEY and CDR2 SVGAGI. The CDR3 is 14 amino acids. V gave up 6 bases and J gave up 3 bases, with 15 bases separating them. CDR3: CASSTDGTNYEQYF. CDR3 DNA: TGTGCCAGCAGCACCGACGGGACAAACTACGAGCAGTACTTC.